The 22 T cell receptor beta chains below come from one sample, sequenced in a study of radiation and T cells in renal cell carcinoma. Clones were read by immunoSEQ multiplex PCR, and TCRdb kept only the in-frame ones, dropping some. In the table there are approximately 94,000 clones, under 90% of which are singletons. The sample's time point: baseline pretreatment blood. Treatment: 15 Gy SBRT to primary tumor, nephrectomy 4 weeks later. Sequencing was performed on blood, taken from a patient whose treatment included radiotherapy and nephrectomy. The receptors were gathered from a man aged 60 to 69 with renal cell carcinoma.

The chain is built from TRBV5-1 and TRBJ2-2; D might be TRBD1 or TRBD2, each matching 5 bases. Germline V gene sequence: CDR1 SGHRS, CDR2 YFSETQ. CDR3 length: 14 amino acids. Trimming stripped 7 bases from V and 7 bases from J, with 17 bases between. CDR3 bases: TGCGCCAGCGGGCCCGGGACCGGTGGCGGGGAGCTGTTTTTT. Translating it yields CASGPGTGGGELFF.

This clone was detected a few times. The chain joins TRBV6-1 to TRBJ2-6; 8 nucleotides agree with TRBD1. Germline lookup yields CDR1 MNHNS and CDR2 SASEGT. V shed 4 bases and J 2 bases; nucleotides not matched to a gene: 7. CDR3 length equals 17 residues. The CDR3 sequence: CASSAGQGAAGANVLTF. The CDR3 nucleotides are TGTGCCAGCAGTGCTGGACAGGGAGCGGCTGGGGCCAACGTCCTGACTTTC.

The chain has TRBV5-1 and TRBJ2-7, with 8 positions matching TRBD1. CDR1 SGHRS and CDR2 YFSETQ come from the germline V gene. With V trimmed by 4 bases and J by 2 bases, 8 bases remained unmatched. This CDR3 spans 15 amino acids. The DNA for the CDR3 is TGCGCCAGCAGCCTAACAGGGGGGCCACCCTACGAGCAGTACTTC. Translating it yields CASSLTGGPPYEQYF.

The CDR3 is CASSPRSSGSYEQYF. The CDR3 DNA is TGTGCCAGCTCACCACGCTCTAGCGGCTCCTACGAGCAGTACTTC. V gene TRBV18 combines with J gene TRBJ2-7; 7 bases line up with TRBD2. The CDR3 length is 15 residues. Trimming at V came to 1 base and at J to 0 bases, leaving 3 bases not matched to a gene. The germline gives CDR1 KGHSH, CDR2 LQKENI.

Worth noting for this clone: One end of the junction fails to match germline, which may point to a read error. The V gene is TRBV5-1, the J gene TRBJ1-1; D ambiguous. The CDR3 spans 13 residues. In germline, CDR1 is SGHRS, CDR2 YFSETQ. The CDR3 DNA reads as TGCGCCAGCAGCTTGGACGGGAACACTGAAACTTTCTTT. Translated, it gives CASSLDGNTETFF.

This clone has a single count. The chain uses TRBV9 and TRBJ2-1; 15 nucleotides agree with TRBD2. The CDR3 contains 15 residues. The J segment lost 8 bases and the V segment lost 4 bases, leaving 4 bases of the junction unmatched. Germline loops: CDR1 SGDLS, CDR2 YYNGEE. The DNA for the CDR3 is TGTGCCAGCAGCTTAAGGACTAGCGGGAGGGATGAGCAGTTCTTC. Translated: CASSLRTSGRDEQFF.

This clone was seen many times. Other DNA sequences in this sample translate to the same CDR3. The CDR3 sequence is CASSLAGGAEAFF. CDR3 nucleotides: TGCGCCAGCAGCTTGGCGGGGGGTGCTGAAGCTTTCTTT. The chain recombines TRBV5-1 with TRBJ1-1; the D gene is possibly TRBD1 (5 bases). The CDR3 is made up of 13 amino acids. Germline lookup yields CDR1 SGHRS and CDR2 YFSETQ. Trimming stripped 0 bases from V and 6 bases from J, with 9 bases between.

This clone appeared a single time. The chain recombines TRBV4-1 with TRBJ2-5; 9 bases match TRBD2. J was trimmed by 13 bases and V by 0 bases; bases with no gene match: 9. The V gene's germline CDR1 is MGHRA and CDR2 YSYEKL. This CDR3 has 14 residues. The CDR3 sequence: CASSQDRGSGRPYF. The CDR3, as DNA: TGCGCCAGCAGCCAAGATCGGGGAAGCGGGAGGCCGTACTTC.

The CDR3 loop is CASSIGGQRAGNTIYF. The DNA for the CDR3 is TGTGCCAGTAGTATCGGGGGGCAGAGAGCTGGAAACACCATATATTTT. The chain is built from TRBV19 and TRBJ1-3; weak D call: TRBD1 (6 bases). The CDR3 is 16 amino acids. Germline V gives CDR1 LNHDA, CDR2 SQIVND (reference sequence). Trimming removed 3 bases from V and 2 bases from J, with 14 bases in between.

The chain combines TRBV29-1 with TRBJ2-7; D perhaps matches TRBD1 (5 bases). Trimming stripped 1 base from V and 4 bases from J, with 8 bases between. This CDR3 comprises 12 residues. CDR1 is SQVTM and CDR2 is ANQGSEA in the germline V gene. CDR3 nucleotide sequence: TGCAGCGTTGAAGTGGGGCTGTACGAGCAGTACTTC. The encoded protein is CSVEVGLYEQYF.

This clone occurred once. This sequence joins TRBV25-1 and TRBJ2-7, with TRBD2 as a possible D gene (5 bases). Germline CDR1 reads MGHDK; CDR2 reads SYGVNS. The CDR3 covers 12 residues. The V end lost 4 bases, the J end lost 3 bases, and 7 bases lay between the germline ends. The CDR3 DNA reads as TGTGCCAGCAGTGTGAGCGGCTACGAGCAGTACTTC. Protein: CASSVSGYEQYF.

V gene TRBV7-9 combines with J gene TRBJ2-1, with 12 bases identical to TRBD2. Losses at the gene ends were 1 base for V and 10 bases for J; bases not matched to a gene: 14. Germline V gene data show CDR1 as SEHNR and CDR2 as FQNEAQ (reference sequence). The CDR3 is made up of 18 amino acids. The CDR3 DNA is TGTGCCAGCAGCTTAGGCAGGGGAGCTAGCGGGAGGGCCTGGGAGCAGTTCTTC. Its protein product is CASSLGRGASGRAWEQFF.

The chain carries TRBV4-1 and TRBJ1-5; possibly TRBD1 for D (5 bases). CDR3 length: 15 residues. V lost 0 bases and J lost 3, with 9 bases in between. Germline V lookup: CDR1 MGHRA, CDR2 YSYEKL. This CDR3 reads CASSQDGGDNQPQHF. The CDR3 DNA sequence: TGCGCCAGCAGCCAAGACGGGGGTGACAATCAGCCCCAGCATTTT.

V and J are TRBV7-9 and TRBJ1-4, with D hard to call. CDR3 length equals 16 residues. Trimming pared 10 bases from V and 3 bases from J, leaving 21 bases between. Germline CDR1 and CDR2: SEHNR and FQNEAQ (reference sequence). The CDR3 sequence: CATSVAGFGANEKLFF. In nucleotides, the CDR3 is TGTGCCACCTCAGTAGCTGGGTTTGGGGCTAATGAAAAACTGTTTTTT.

V and J are TRBV2 and TRBJ2-7; 9 bases line up with TRBD2. J was trimmed by 2 bases and V by 6 bases; bases with no gene match: 11. Germline values: CDR1 SNHLY, CDR2 FYNNEI. This CDR3 comprises 16 residues. DNA of the CDR3: TGTGCCAGCAGCGATAGCGGGAGAGGGGGTACCTACGAGCAGTACTTC. Protein sequence: CASSDSGRGGTYEQYF.

The chain joins TRBV5-1 to TRBJ2-3, with D perhaps matching TRBD1 (6 bases). The CDR3 covers 17 residues. Germline CDR1 and CDR2: SGHRS and YFSETQ. The V and J ends lost 0 bases and 0 bases respectively, with 14 bases between them. The DNA for the CDR3 is TGCGCCAGCAGCTTGGAACCGACAGGTTCTAGCACAGATACGCAGTATTTT. Encoded protein: CASSLEPTGSSTDTQYF.

This clone was seen only once. The V call is TRBV27, the J call TRBJ1-2; D perhaps matches TRBD1 (5 bases). In germline, CDR1 is MNHEY, CDR2 SMNVEV (reference sequence). This CDR3 contains 13 residues. Trimming cost V 5 bases and J 3 bases, with 10 bases left between them. The CDR3 is CASSRGTYYGYTF. CDR3 DNA: TGTGCCAGCAGTCGGGGGACTTACTATGGCTACACCTTC.

The chain combines TRBV5-1 with TRBJ2-7; 8 bases map to TRBD1. The CDR3 contains 19 residues. V shed 4 bases, J shed 1 base, and the junction held 19 bases outside the gene matches. From germline, CDR1 is SGHRS and CDR2 YFSETQ. The CDR3 region has the DNA TGCGCCAGCAGCCAAGGGCTACCCGGGACAGGCTACCGATCCTACGAGCAGTACTTC. Protein: CASSQGLPGTGYRSYEQYF.

The chain uses TRBV18 and TRBJ2-5; 8 bases match TRBD1. Germline values: CDR1 KGHSH, CDR2 LQKENI. CDR3 size: 15 residues. V lost 4 bases and J lost 5; bases outside the gene matches: 9. CDR3 bases: TGTGCCAGCTCACGACAGGGGACGACGCTTGAGACCCAGTACTTC. It yields the protein CASSRQGTTLETQYF.

This clone appeared once. The V and J genes are TRBV6-1 and TRBJ1-4; 9 nucleotides agree with TRBD1. The trim removed 4 bases at V and 7 bases at J, leaving 4 bases unmatched. Germline loops: CDR1 MNHNS, CDR2 SASEGT. CDR3 size: 14 residues. CDR3 residues: CASSARQGVEKLFF. The CDR3 nucleotides read TGTGCCAGCAGTGCCCGACAGGGGGTTGAAAAACTGTTTTTT.

The chain couples TRBV4-3 to TRBJ1-1, with D unclear. The CDR3 is made up of 14 amino acids. CDR1 is LGHNA, CDR2 YSLEER, per germline. With 5 bases removed from V and 5 bases from J, the gap between germline ends came to 15 bases. The DNA of the CDR3 is TGCGCCAGCAGCGCCTGGCACGGTCCGACTGAAGCTTTCTTT. Encoded protein: CASSAWHGPTEAFF.

This rearrangement joins TRBV5-1 to TRBJ1-2, with 9 bases aligning to TRBD1. Germline CDR1 SGHRS, CDR2 YFSETQ. The CDR3 extends over 13 amino acids. With V trimmed by 4 bases and J by 8 bases, 6 bases remained unmatched. The CDR3 bases are TGCGCCAGCAGCATCGGGACAGGGTACGGCTACACCTTC. Protein product: CASSIGTGYGYTF.